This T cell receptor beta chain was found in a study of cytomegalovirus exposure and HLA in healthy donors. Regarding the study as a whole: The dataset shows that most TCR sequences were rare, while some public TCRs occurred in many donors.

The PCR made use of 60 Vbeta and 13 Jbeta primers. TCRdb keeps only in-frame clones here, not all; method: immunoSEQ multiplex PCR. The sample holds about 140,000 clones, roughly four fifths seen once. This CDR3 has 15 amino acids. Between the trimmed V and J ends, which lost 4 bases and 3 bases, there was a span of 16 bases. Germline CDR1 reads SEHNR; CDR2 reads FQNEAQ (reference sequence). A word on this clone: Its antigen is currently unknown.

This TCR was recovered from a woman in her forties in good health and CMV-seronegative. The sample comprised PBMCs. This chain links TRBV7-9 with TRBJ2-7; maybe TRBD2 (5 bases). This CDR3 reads CASSSGRLEGYEQYF. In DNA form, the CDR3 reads TGTGCCAGCAGCTCTGGGCGGCTAGAGGGCTACGAGCAGTACTTC.